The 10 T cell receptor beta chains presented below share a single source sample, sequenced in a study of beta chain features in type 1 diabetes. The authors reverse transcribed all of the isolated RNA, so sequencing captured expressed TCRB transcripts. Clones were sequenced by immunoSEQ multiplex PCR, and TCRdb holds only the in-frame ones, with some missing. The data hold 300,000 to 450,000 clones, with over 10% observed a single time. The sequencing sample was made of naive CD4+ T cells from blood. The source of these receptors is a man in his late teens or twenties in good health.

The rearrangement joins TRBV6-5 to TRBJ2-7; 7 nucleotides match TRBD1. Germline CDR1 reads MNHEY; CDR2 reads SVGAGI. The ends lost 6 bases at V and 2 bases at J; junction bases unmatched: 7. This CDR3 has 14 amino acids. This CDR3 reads CASSTDRATYEQYF. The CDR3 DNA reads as TGTGCCAGCAGCACTGACAGGGCCACCTACGAGCAGTACTTC.

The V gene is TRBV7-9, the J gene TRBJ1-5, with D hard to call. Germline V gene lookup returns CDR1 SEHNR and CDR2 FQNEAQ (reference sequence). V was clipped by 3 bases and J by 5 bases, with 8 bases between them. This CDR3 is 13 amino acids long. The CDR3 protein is CASSFQTYQPQHF. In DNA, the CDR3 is TGTGCCAGCAGCTTCCAGACATATCAGCCCCAGCATTTT. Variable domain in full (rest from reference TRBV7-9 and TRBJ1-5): DTGVSQNPRHKITKRGQNVTFRCDPISEHNRLYWYRQTLGQGPEFLTYFQNEAQLEKSRLLSDRFSAERPKGSFSTLEIQRTEQGDSAMYLCASSFQTYQPQHFGDGTRLSIL.

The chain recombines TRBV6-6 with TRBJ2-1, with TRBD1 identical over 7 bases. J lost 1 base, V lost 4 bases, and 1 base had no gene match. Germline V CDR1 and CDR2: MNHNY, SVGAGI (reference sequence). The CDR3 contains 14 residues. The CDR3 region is CASSSGGSYNEQFF. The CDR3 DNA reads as TGTGCCAGCAGTTCAGGGGGTTCCTACAATGAGCAGTTCTTC.

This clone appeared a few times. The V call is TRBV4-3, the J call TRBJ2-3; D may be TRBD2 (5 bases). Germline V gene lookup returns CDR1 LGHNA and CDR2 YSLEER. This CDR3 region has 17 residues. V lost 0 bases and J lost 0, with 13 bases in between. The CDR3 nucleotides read TGCGCCAGCAGCCAAGATCCGGGGATTTCTAGCACAGATACGCAGTATTTT. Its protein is CASSQDPGISSTDTQYF.

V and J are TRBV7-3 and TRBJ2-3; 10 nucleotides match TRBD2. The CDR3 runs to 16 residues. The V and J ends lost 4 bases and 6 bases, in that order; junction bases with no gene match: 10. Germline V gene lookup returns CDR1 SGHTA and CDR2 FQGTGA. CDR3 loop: CASSSSSGGMPDTQYF. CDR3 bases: TGTGCCAGCAGCTCCTCTAGCGGGGGCATGCCGGATACGCAGTATTTT.

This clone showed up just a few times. CDR3 in amino acids: CASSLDYRTNTGELFF. Here the CDR3 DNA reads TGTGCCAGCAGCTTGGACTACCGAACGAACACCGGGGAGCTGTTTTTT. This chain joins TRBV5-4 and TRBJ2-2; D remains unclear. CDR3 size: 16 residues. V lost 0 bases, J lost 0 bases, and 9 bases lay in between. The germline gives CDR1 SGHNT, CDR2 YYREEE (reference sequence).

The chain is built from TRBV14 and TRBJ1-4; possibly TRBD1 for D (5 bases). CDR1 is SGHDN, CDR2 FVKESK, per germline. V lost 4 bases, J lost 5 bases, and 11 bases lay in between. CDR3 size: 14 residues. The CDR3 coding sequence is TGTGCCAGCAGCCGGAGACAGCAGAATGAAAAACTGTTTTTT. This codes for CASSRRQQNEKLFF.

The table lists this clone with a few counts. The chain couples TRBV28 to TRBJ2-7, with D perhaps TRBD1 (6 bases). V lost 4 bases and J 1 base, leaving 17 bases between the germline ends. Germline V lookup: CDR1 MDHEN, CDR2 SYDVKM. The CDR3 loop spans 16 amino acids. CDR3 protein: CASSYELQGSSYEQYF. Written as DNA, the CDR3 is TGTGCCAGCAGTTATGAACTCCAGGGGTCTTCCTACGAGCAGTACTTC.

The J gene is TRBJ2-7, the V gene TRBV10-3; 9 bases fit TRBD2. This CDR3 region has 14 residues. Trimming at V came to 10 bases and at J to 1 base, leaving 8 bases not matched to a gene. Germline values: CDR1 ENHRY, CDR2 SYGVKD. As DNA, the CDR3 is TGTGCCACCGAGACTAGCGGAACTTCCTACGAGCAGTACTTC. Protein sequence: CATETSGTSYEQYF.

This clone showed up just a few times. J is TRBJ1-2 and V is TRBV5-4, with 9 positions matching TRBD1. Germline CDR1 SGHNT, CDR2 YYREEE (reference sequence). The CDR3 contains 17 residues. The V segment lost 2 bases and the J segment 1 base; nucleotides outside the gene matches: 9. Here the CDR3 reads CASSFHTGGGFNYGYTF. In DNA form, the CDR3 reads TGTGCCAGCAGCTTTCACACAGGGGGCGGATTTAACTATGGCTACACCTTC.